This entry describes one T cell receptor beta chain. The method was immunoSEQ multiplex PCR; TCRdb's version includes in-frame clones alone and lacks a portion of them. The sample lists 100,000 to 150,000 clones, 80% to 95% occurring once. This sample is part of a study of control samples from healthy donors and cancer patients. The CDR3 is 13 amino acids. Germline CDR1 SNHLY, CDR2 FYNNEI. V was cut by 8 bases and J by 6 bases, with 16 bases left in between. The chain is built from TRBV2 and TRBJ1-1; unclear D gene. Sequenced sample: blood. This receptor was identified in a man aged 35-49 years in good health. The CDR3 sequence is CASSPGIGAEAFF. DNA for the CDR3: TGTGCCAGCTCCCCGGGTATCGGCGCTGAAGCTTTCTTT.